The clone carrying this T cell receptor beta chain was detected a few times. Its matching antigen is unknown. The record originates from a study of response to subunit inactivated influenza vaccine. TCRdb reprocessed the RT-PCR reads with MiXCR, giving one entry per CDR3 protein. The sample has about 700,000 distinct CDR3 sequences, about 14% seen once; the top ten hold less than 7%. The germline gives CDR1 LGHNA, CDR2 YNFKEQ. Unmatched junction bases numbered 7, after V lost 0 bases and J lost 1 base. The CDR3 consists of 17 residues. The study, taken as a whole, reports: The authors proposed limited new T cell recruitment per seasonal influenza vaccination.

This specimen was PBMCs from blood, taken 14 to 15 days before vaccination. The sequence was collected from a man aged 50 to 59 who received an inactivated influenza vaccine. The gene calls are TRBV4-2 and TRBJ2-3, with 7 bases that match TRBD2. The DNA for the CDR3 is TGTGCCAGCAGCCAAGAAAAAGGCGGGAGAGGCACAGATACGCAGTATTTT. This gives the protein CASSQEKGGRGTDTQYF.